The clone carrying this T cell receptor beta chain was observed a handful of times. Antigen: not known. V gave up 1 base and J gave up 5 bases, with 18 bases separating them. The germline gives CDR1 LNHNV, CDR2 YYDKDF (reference sequence). The CDR3 spans 17 residues. Once obtained from cultured CD4+ T cells, the DNA was sequenced using the Oncomine TCR Beta short-read assay. TCRdb analysed the PCR reads with MiXCR anew, one entry per CDR3 protein. In the table there are fewer than 30,000 distinct CDR3 sequences, under 55% of which are singletons. This sample is drawn from a study of vaccination and CD4 T cells after COVID-19. The sample's time point: late sampling 161 to 241 days after vaccination in three convalescent patients. Treatment defined: approximately 9-day PBMC culture with coronavirus spike peptide pools or control peptides (ViraFEST assay).

V gene TRBV15 combines with J gene TRBJ1-5; maybe TRBD1 (5 bases). This clonotype was obtained from a human donor who had recovered from COVID-19. The sample here was CD4+ T cells from blood, cultured in vitro, taken about 7 months after SARS-CoV-2 vaccination. This chain's CDR3 is CATSRVLWPGFDQPQHF. In nucleotides, the CDR3 is TGTGCCACCAGCAGAGTACTGTGGCCAGGGTTCGATCAGCCCCAGCATTTT.